One and the same sample provided the 15 T cell receptor beta chains below, sequenced in a study of identical twins. TCRdb ran MiXCR on the 5' RACE reads and lists one entry per CDR3 protein. The data show around 280,000 distinct CDR3 sequences, with about 8.9% seen just once and 2.1% held by the top ten. The sample was also reused in another study, on yellow fever vaccine responses in identical twins.

Sequencing used memory (CD45RO+) T cells sorted from blood. These receptors were obtained from a woman younger than 30 in good health.

This clonotype was counted a few times. The gene calls are TRBV3-1 and TRBJ2-5, with D perhaps matching TRBD2 (5 bases). Germline V gene lookup returns CDR1 LGHDT and CDR2 YNNKEL (reference sequence). Trimming took off 1 base at V and 2 bases at J, with 5 bases between the two ends. There are 13 residues in the CDR3. The CDR3 loop is CASSQGEQETQYF. CDR3 DNA: TGTGCCAGCAGCCAAGGGGAGCAAGAGACCCAGTACTTC.

This clonotype came up a few times. CDR3 coding DNA: TGTGCCAGCAGCACACTAGCGGGAGGGCTCGGTGAGCAGTTCTTC. It yields the protein CASSTLAGGLGEQFF. This rearrangement joins TRBV28 to TRBJ2-1; 13 bases agree with TRBD2. Trimming cost V 6 bases and J 9 bases; bases outside gene matches: 8. The germline gives CDR1 MDHEN, CDR2 SYDVKM. This CDR3 spans 15 amino acids.

The chain carries TRBV24-1 and TRBJ2-1; D is unclear. The ends were cut back, 6 bases at V and 3 bases at J, with 17 bases in the middle. The CDR3 totals 16 residues. Per the germline V gene, CDR1 is KGHDR and CDR2 is SFDVKD. CDR3 nucleotide sequence: TGTGCCACCAGTCCACAGACGGCAGTTAACTACAATGAGCAGTTCTTC. Translation gives CATSPQTAVNYNEQFF.

This clonotype was detected ten times or more. The chain couples TRBV7-8 to TRBJ2-2; TRBD1 aligns across 7 bases. J was trimmed by 5 bases and V by 4 bases; bases with no gene match: 7. Germline V lookup: CDR1 SGHVS, CDR2 FQNEAQ. CDR3 size: 15 residues. The CDR3 is CASSSLSTGTGELFF. The CDR3 nucleotides read TGTGCCAGCAGCTCTCTCTCGACAGGGACCGGGGAGCTGTTTTTT.

The rearrangement joins TRBV11-2 to TRBJ2-3; TRBD1 is a possible D gene (6 bases). V was clipped by 1 base and J by 0 bases, with 11 bases between them. The CDR3 is 16 amino acids. Germline CDR1 is SGHAT and CDR2 is FQNNGV. The CDR3 DNA sequence: TGTGCCAGCAGCTTAGGGACGACAGGTAGCACAGATACGCAGTATTTT. Its protein product is CASSLGTTGSTDTQYF.

This clonotype was picked up many times. The J gene is TRBJ2-2, the V gene TRBV5-1; TRBD1 agrees at 7 bases. Unmatched junction bases numbered 5, after V lost 2 bases and J lost 1 base. There are 16 residues in the CDR3. The V gene's germline CDR1 is SGHRS and CDR2 YFSETQ. CDR3 in amino acids: CASSFEGAKNTGELFF. For the CDR3, the DNA is TGCGCCAGCAGCTTTGAGGGGGCGAAGAACACCGGGGAGCTGTTTTTT.

This clonotype came up many times. The V call is TRBV5-1, the J call TRBJ1-3; 11 nucleotides align to TRBD1. The CDR3 has 14 amino acids. CDR1 is SGHRS and CDR2 is YFSETQ in the germline V gene. The ends lost 4 bases at V and 9 bases at J; junction bases unmatched: 6. In DNA, the CDR3 is TGCGCCAGCAGCGCAACCGGGACAGGGGGCACCATATATTTT. Protein: CASSATGTGGTIYF.

The chain has TRBV28 and TRBJ1-4; maybe TRBD1 (6 bases). CDR1 is MDHEN and CDR2 is SYDVKM in the germline V gene. The V end lost 7 bases, the J end lost 4 bases, and 19 bases lay between the germline ends. CDR3 length equals 16 residues. The CDR3 sequence: CASKVVGQGLNEKLFF. DNA of the CDR3: TGTGCCAGCAAAGTTGTGGGCCAGGGGCTTAATGAAAAACTGTTTTTT.

V gene TRBV7-2 combines with J gene TRBJ2-7; tentative D call: TRBD2 (5 bases). The CDR3 length is 15 residues. V lost 6 bases, J lost 3 bases, and 18 bases lay in between. The germline CDR1 and CDR2 sequences are SGHTA and FQGNSA. In DNA, the CDR3 is TGTGCCAGCAGACCAGGACTGGGTCTGGTCTACGAGCAGTACTTC. This sequence encodes CASRPGLGLVYEQYF.

This clonotype occurred a few times. V gene TRBV6-5 combines with J gene TRBJ2-5, with D possibly being TRBD1 (5 bases). Per the germline V gene, CDR1 is MNHEY and CDR2 is SVGAGI. This CDR3 contains 12 residues. V was clipped by 7 bases and J by 5 bases, with 11 bases between them. CDR3 residues: CASTGFGETQYF. CDR3 DNA sequence: TGTGCCAGCACAGGGTTTGGGGAGACCCAGTACTTC.

The V gene is TRBV20-1, the J gene TRBJ2-1; the D is unclear. From germline, CDR1 is DFQATT and CDR2 SNEGSKA (reference sequence). This CDR3 comprises 12 residues. Trimming took 3 bases from V and 10 from J, leaving 13 bases between them. CDR3 amino acids: CSARGPEMEQFF. The CDR3, as DNA: TGCAGTGCTAGGGGTCCCGAAATGGAGCAGTTCTTC.

The chain joins TRBV20-1 to TRBJ2-1; D uncertain. The V end was cut by 2 bases, the J end by 9 bases, with 8 bases between. Germline CDR1 DFQATT, CDR2 SNEGSKA (reference sequence). The CDR3 sequence is 11 residues long. The DNA of the CDR3 is TGCAGTGCTAGATACAGAGCTGAGCAGTTCTTC. Amino acids: CSARYRAEQFF.

This clonotype has at least ten counts. CDR3 amino acids: CASSRTGGGTDTQYF. The CDR3 coding sequence is TGTGCCAGCAGTCGTACAGGGGGCGGCACAGATACGCAGTATTTT. The chain couples TRBV7-9 to TRBJ2-3; TRBD1 aligns across 9 bases. Germline assignment: CDR1 SEHNR and CDR2 FQNEAQ (reference sequence). This CDR3 contains 15 residues. V gave up 6 bases and J gave up 1 base; unmatched junction bases: 5.

Many counts were recorded for this clonotype. V gene TRBV5-5 combines with J gene TRBJ2-2, with 11 bases aligning to TRBD2. The CDR3 covers 17 residues. The germline V gene has CDR1 SGHKS and CDR2 YYEKEE (reference sequence). J lost 3 bases, V lost 4 bases, and 8 bases had no gene match. This chain's CDR3 is CASSVRLAGLDTGELFF. CDR3 coding DNA: TGTGCCAGCAGCGTTCGACTAGCGGGACTGGACACCGGGGAGCTGTTTTTT.

In this sample, this clonotype turned up many times. The CDR3 nucleotides are TGCGCCAGCAGCCCGGATTACCGCTCCTACAATGAGCAGTTCTTC. Its protein product is CASSPDYRSYNEQFF. The rearrangement links TRBV4-1 to TRBJ2-1, with D unresolved. The V end lost 4 bases, the J end lost 0 bases, and 10 bases lay between the germline ends. The CDR3 contains 15 residues. CDR1 is MGHRA and CDR2 is YSYEKL in the germline V gene.